This is a list of T cell receptor beta chains from one sample in a study of control samples from healthy donors and cancer patients. The protocol was immunoSEQ multiplex PCR, while the TCRdb copy is restricted to in-frame clones and leaves out a portion. The table has roughly 450,000 clones, 75% to 95% seen once; the top ten hold 6% to 7%. Sequenced input: PBMCs. The receptors here all came from a man aged 40-49 years with head and neck cancer. The CDR3 runs from the conserved cysteine through the conserved F or W. A D gene is named only where the DNA matches it firmly. Clone size is not always given. Where it is, it says once, few, many or a class for expanded clones.

TRBJ1-5	-	15	TRBV12-5	-	TGTGCTAGTGGTTTGGCCTTGGGGGGTATACAGCCCCAGCATTTT	CASGLALGGIQPQHF
TRBJ1-5	-	15	TRBV7-2	TRBD1	TGTGCCAGCAGCCCGACAGGGGATCAGACTTCGCCCCAGCATTTT	CASSPTGDQTSPQHF
TRBJ2-7	-	13	TRBV11-2	-	TGTGCCAGCAGCTTTTCCCCGTCATACGAGCAGTACTTC	CASSFSPSYEQYF
TRBJ2-4	-	15	TRBV24-1	-	TGTGCCACCAGTGACCCCGGACAGGGAGGGGGCATTCAGTACTTC	CATSDPGQGGGIQYF
TRBJ2-1	-	14	TRBV6-5	-	TGTGCCAGCAGTTTAGCCGGGCTTCGGAATGAGCAGTTCTTC	CASSLAGLRNEQFF
TRBJ1-3	-	17	TRBV14	TRBD1	TGTGCCAGCAGCCTTCTCGCTCCGACAGGGCCTGGAAACACCATATATTTT	CASSLLAPTGPGNTIYF
TRBJ2-3	-	15	TRBV2	TRBD2	TGTGCCAGCAGTGGAGGTCGGACTAGCGGAGATACGCAGTATTTT	CASSGGRTSGDTQYF
TRBJ1-6	few	15	TRBV7-9	TRBD1	TGTGCCAGCAGCCTTGGGACAGGGGGTGATTCACCCCTCCACTTT	CASSLGTGGDSPLHF
TRBJ2-5	-	13	TRBV5-5	-	TGTGCCAGCAGCTCACAGGGTGAGGAGACCCAGTACTTC	CASSSQGEETQYF
TRBJ2-2	-	14	TRBV10-3	-	TGTGCCATCAGCAGGATATTGGATCGGGGGGAGCTGTTTTTT	CAISRILDRGELFF
TRBJ1-5	once	14	TRBV23-1	-	TGCGCCAGCAGCCATCCGAACCCAACACAGCCCCAGCATTTT	CASSHPNPTQPQHF
TRBJ2-5	-	12	TRBV5-1	-	TGCGCCAGCATTGGGGGCGGGGAGACCCAGTACTTC	CASIGGGETQYF
TRBJ2-1	-	14	TRBV27	TRBD1	TGTGCCAGCAGGGACAGGGCCTTTTACAATGAGCAGTTCTTC	CASRDRAFYNEQFF
TRBJ1-4	-	15	TRBV4-3	-	TGCGCCAGCAGCCAAGATTGGACGGCTAATGAAAAACTGTTTTTT	CASSQDWTANEKLFF
TRBJ1-2	-	15	TRBV6-5	-	TGTGCCAGCAGTTACCTACAGGAGTCTAACTATGGCTACACCTTC	CASSYLQESNYGYTF